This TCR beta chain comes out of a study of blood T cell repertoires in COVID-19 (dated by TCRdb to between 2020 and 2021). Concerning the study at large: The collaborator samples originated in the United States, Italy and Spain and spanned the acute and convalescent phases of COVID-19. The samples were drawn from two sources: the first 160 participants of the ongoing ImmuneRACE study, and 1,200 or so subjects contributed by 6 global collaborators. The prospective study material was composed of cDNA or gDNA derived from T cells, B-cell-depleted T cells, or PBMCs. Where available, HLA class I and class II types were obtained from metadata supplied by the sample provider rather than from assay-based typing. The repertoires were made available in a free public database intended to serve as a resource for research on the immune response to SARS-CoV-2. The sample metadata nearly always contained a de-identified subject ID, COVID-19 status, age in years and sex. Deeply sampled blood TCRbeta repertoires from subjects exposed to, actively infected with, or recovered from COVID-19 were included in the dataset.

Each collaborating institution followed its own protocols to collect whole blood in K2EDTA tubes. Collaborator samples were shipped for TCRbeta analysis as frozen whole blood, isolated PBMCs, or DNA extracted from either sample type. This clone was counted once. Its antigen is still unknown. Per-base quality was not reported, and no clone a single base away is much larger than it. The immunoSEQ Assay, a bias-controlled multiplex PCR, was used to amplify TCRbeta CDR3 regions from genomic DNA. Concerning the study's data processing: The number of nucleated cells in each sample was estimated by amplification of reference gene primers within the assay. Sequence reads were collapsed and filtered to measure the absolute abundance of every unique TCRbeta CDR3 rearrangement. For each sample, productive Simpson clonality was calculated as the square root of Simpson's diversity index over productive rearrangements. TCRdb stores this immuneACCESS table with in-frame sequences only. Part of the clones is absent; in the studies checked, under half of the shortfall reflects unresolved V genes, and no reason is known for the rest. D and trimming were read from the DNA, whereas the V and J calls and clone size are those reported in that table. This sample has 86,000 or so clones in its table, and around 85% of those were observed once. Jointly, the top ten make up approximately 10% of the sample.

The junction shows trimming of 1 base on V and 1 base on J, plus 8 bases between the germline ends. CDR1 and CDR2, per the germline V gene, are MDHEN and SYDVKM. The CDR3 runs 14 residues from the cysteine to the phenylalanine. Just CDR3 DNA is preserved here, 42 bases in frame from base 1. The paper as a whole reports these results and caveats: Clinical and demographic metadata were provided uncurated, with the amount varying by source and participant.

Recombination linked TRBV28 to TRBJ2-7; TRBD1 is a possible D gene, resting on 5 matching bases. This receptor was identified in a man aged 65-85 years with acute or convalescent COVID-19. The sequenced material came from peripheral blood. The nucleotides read TGTGCCAGCAGTTTATTCCAGGGTTCCTACGAGCAGTACTTC. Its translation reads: CASSLFQGSYEQYF.